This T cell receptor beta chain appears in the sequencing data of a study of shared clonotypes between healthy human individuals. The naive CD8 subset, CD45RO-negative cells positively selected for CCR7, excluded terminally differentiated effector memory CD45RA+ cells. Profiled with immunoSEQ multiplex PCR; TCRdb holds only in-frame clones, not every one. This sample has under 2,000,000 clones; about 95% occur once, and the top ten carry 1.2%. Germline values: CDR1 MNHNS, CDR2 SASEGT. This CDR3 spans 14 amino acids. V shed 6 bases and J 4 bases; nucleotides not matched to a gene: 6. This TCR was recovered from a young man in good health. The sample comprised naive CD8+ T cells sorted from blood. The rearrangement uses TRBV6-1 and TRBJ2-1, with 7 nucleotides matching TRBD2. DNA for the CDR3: TGTGCCAGCAGAGCTAGCGGAGGGTACAATGAGCAGTTCTTC. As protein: CASRASGGYNEQFF.